Each of the 5 T cell receptor beta chains below was sequenced from the same sample in a study of shared clonotypes between healthy human individuals. Assay: immunoSEQ multiplex PCR; the TCRdb copy retains only in-frame clones and omits some. The sample carries approximately 2,300,000 clones, under 95% recorded once. Source material: naive CD4+ T cells from PBMCs. Subset of the sample: CD45RA+ positively selected. The receptors originated from a man in his late teens or twenties in good health. Some clones in this sample may be carry-over from other donors' samples.

The chain is built from TRBV11-2 and TRBJ2-5; D may be TRBD1 or TRBD2 (5 bases each). The CDR3 runs to 14 residues. The germline V gene encodes CDR1 SGHAT and CDR2 FQNNGV. Trimming cost V 5 bases and J 5 bases, with 15 bases left between them. This chain's CDR3 is CASSMGPGGETQYF. Here the CDR3 DNA reads TGTGCCAGCAGCATGGGACCGGGCGGGGAGACCCAGTACTTC. Using reference TRBV11-2 and TRBJ2-5 for the parts outside the CDR3, the full variable domain is EAGVAQSPRYKIIEKRQSVAFWCNPISGHATLYWYQQILGQGPKLLIQFQNNGVVDDSQLPKDRFSAERLKGVDSTLKIQPAKLEDSAVYLCASSMGPGGETQYFGPGTRLLVL.

This chain uses TRBV13 with TRBJ1-3, with TRBD1 identical over 10 bases. Germline CDR1 PRHDT, CDR2 FYEKMQ (reference sequence). V lost 8 bases and J lost 4; bases outside the gene matches: 5. The CDR3 consists of 14 residues. CDR3 DNA sequence: TGTGCCAGCGACAGGGGGCGATCGGGAAACACCATATATTTT. This codes for CASDRGRSGNTIYF.

This chain connects TRBV6-6 to TRBJ1-5, with 9 bases fitting TRBD1. V trimming: 2 bases; J trimming: 7 bases; junction bases outside the gene matches: 6. Germline assignment: CDR1 MNHNY and CDR2 SVGAGI (reference sequence). CDR3 length: 15 amino acids. The CDR3 is CASSYVGQGGQPQHF. In DNA form, the CDR3 reads TGTGCCAGCAGTTACGTGGGACAGGGTGGGCAGCCCCAGCATTTT.

The chain recombines TRBV28 with TRBJ2-2, with a tentative D call TRBD2 (6 bases). CDR1 and CDR2 (germline): MDHEN, SYDVKM. V lost 6 bases and J 6 bases, leaving 8 bases between the germline ends. This CDR3 contains 12 residues. CDR3 DNA: TGTGCCAGCAGGCCGGGGGCCGGGGAGCTGTTTTTT. Amino acid sequence: CASRPGAGELFF.

The chain employs TRBV9 and TRBJ1-1, with TRBD1 identical over 7 bases. The CDR3 is 17 amino acids. The V segment lost 7 bases and the J segment 1 base; nucleotides outside the gene matches: 16. The V gene's germline CDR1 is SGDLS and CDR2 YYNGEE. The CDR3 spells CASGGPRQGASNTEAFF. The CDR3 nucleotides read TGTGCCAGCGGGGGCCCCCGACAGGGAGCATCGAACACTGAAGCTTTCTTT. The complete variable domain, with remaining parts taken from reference TRBV9 and TRBJ1-1, reads DSGVTQTPKHLITATGQRVTLRCSPRSGDLSVYWYQQSLDQGLQFLIQYYNGEERAKGNILERFSAQQFPDLHSELNLSSLELGDSALYFCASGGPRQGASNTEAFFGQGTRLTVV.